This T cell receptor (beta chain) was sequenced for a study of regulatory T cells in long-lasting Graves disease. Time point in this sample: persistent/refractory GD, antithyroid drugs over 5 years with positive TRAb. RNA from PBMCs was the source of the TCR library. All patients originated from an endocrinology department located in Xi'an, China. Construction of the TCR beta libraries employed iRepertoire HTBI primers in conjunction with Arm-PCR of CDR3 regions. TCRdb reprocessed the multiplex PCR reads with MiXCR, giving one entry per CDR3 protein. The repertoire holds 400,000 or so distinct CDR3 sequences, about a quarter seen once, with roughly 26% in the top ten. V dropped 3 bases and J dropped 4; count of bases not matched to a gene: 11. The CDR3 contains 18 residues. Germline values: CDR1 LNHDA, CDR2 SQIVND (reference sequence). Notes on the study in general: Since the sample size was small, accuracy may have been reduced. Persistent disease preferred TRBV28, TRBJ1-2 and TRBJ2-5; new disease, TRBV20-1 and TRBJ2-1.

Concerning this clonotype: Its antigen is as yet unknown.

Sequenced material: peripheral blood mononuclear cells (PBMCs), taken when the disease was refractory, from a patient treated with antithyroid drugs. The genes are TRBV19 and TRBJ1-5; 11 nucleotides align to TRBD1. The TCR was taken from a female donor with Graves disease. For the CDR3, the DNA is TGTGCCAGTAGTATTCCCCTCAGGGACAGGGGGTTTAATCAGCCCCAGCATTTT. Translated, it gives CASSIPLRDRGFNQPQHF.